This entry concerns a single TCR beta chain. Antigen: not known. The assay was immunoSEQ multiplex PCR, and TCRdb's table has in-frame clones only and misses some. Of around 150,000 clones in the sample, around 88% were seen once. The sample is drawn from a study of T cell responses to AZD1222 COVID-19 vaccine. Study-level results: A rise in Spike-specific TCR breadth and depth followed two AZD1222 doses. Baseline antibody screening turned up just a handful of seropositive AZD1222 recipients.

V shed 2 bases and J shed 2 bases, with 10 bases lying between them. This CDR3 has 16 amino acids. Per germline, CDR1 SGHDN and CDR2 FVKESK. The sequence derives from an adult in good health. Source: peripheral blood, taken on day 0 of AZD1222 vaccination. The chain uses TRBV14 and TRBJ2-6, with D uncertain. CDR3 nucleotides: TGTGCCAGCAGCCAAAGCTCAAATGCTGGGGCCAACGTCCTGACTTTC. Its translation: CASSQSSNAGANVLTF.